This TCR beta chain was recovered during a study of response to subunit inactivated influenza vaccine. Remarks on this clonotype: Its antigen is still unknown.

Each CDR3 protein is one row after TCRdb ran MiXCR on the RT-PCR reads. The sample shows roughly 650,000 distinct CDR3 sequences, approximately 14% of them seen only once. The germline V and J ends were trimmed by 3 bases and 9 bases, with 27 bases remaining between them. The CDR3 is made up of 16 amino acids. Germline V lookup: CDR1 DFQATT, CDR2 SNEGSKA (reference sequence). Study results and limitations: Authors suggested seasonal influenza vaccinations each recruit few new T cells.

The chain has TRBV20-1 and TRBJ2-7; TRBD1 is a possible D gene (6 bases). This clonotype was sampled from a man between 50 and 59 years old who received an inactivated influenza vaccine. The sample in question was PBMCs from blood, obtained approximately 13 days after vaccination. DNA of the CDR3: TGCAGTGCTAGCCGCCTATGGCGATTGGGGGAAGGGGGGCAGTACTTC. Translated: CSASRLWRLGEGGQYF.